The entry that follows covers one TCR beta chain sequence. Its specificity is unknown. The data were obtained in a study of graft-versus-host responses after intestinal transplantation. Overall study context: Anti-thymocyte globulin induction preceded about 3 years of tacrolimus and steroid maintenance in all recipients.

Study-wide results and caveats: Early post-transplant falls in HvG clones accompanied the peak levels of circulating GvH clones. Individuals who had graft-donor T cell macrochimerism had allografts that showed high graft-versus-host to host-versus-graft clonal ratios. The authors found GvH clones in recipient marrow, some appearing first in ileum or blood.

V was trimmed by 0 bases and J by 14 bases, leaving 8 bases between them. The germline CDR1 and CDR2 sequences are SGDLS and YYNGEE. This CDR3 is 11 amino acids long. The protocol was immunoSEQ multiplex PCR, while the TCRdb copy is restricted to in-frame clones and leaves out a portion. This table has almost 70,000 clones, just under 95% appearing once. The sample consisted of bone marrow, taken around 730 days after intestinal transplantation. This receptor was obtained from a human patient who received an intestinal transplant, so some T cells may come from the graft donor. The gene calls are TRBV9 and TRBJ1-4, with D unresolved. Here the CDR3 DNA reads TGTGCCAGCAGCGTAGTGGTTATTCTGTTTTTT. Its protein is CASSVVVILFF.